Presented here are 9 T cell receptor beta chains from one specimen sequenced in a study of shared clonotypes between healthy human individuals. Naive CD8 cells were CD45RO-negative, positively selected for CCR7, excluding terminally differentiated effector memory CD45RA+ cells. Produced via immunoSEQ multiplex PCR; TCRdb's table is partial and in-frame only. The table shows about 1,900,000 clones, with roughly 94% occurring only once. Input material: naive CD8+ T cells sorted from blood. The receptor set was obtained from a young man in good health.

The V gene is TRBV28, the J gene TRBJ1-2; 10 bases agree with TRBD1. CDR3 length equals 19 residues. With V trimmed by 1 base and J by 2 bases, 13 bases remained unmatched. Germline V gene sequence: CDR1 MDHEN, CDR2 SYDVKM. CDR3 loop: CASSLFQPGQGIGNYGYTF. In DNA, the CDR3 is TGTGCCAGCAGTTTATTTCAGCCGGGACAGGGGATTGGCAACTATGGCTACACCTTC.

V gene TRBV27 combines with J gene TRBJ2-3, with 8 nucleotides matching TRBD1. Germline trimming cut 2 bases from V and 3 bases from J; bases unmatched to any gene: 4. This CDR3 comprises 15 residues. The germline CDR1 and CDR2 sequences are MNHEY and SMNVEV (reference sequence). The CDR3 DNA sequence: TGTGCCAGCAGTTTAGACAGGGGCCCTACAGATACGCAGTATTTT. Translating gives CASSLDRGPTDTQYF.

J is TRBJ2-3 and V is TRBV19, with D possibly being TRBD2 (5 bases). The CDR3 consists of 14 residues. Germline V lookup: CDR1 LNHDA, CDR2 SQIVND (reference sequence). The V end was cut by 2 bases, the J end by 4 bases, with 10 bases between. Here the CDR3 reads CASSILAGPDTQYF. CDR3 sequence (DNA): TGTGCCAGTAGTATATTGGCGGGCCCAGATACGCAGTATTTT.

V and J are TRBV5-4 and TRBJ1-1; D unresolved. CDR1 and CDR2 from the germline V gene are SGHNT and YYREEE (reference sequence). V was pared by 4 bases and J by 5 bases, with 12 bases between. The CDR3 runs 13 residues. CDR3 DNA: TGTGCCAGCAGCAGGACCCGGGATACTGAAGCTTTCTTT. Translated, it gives CASSRTRDTEAFF. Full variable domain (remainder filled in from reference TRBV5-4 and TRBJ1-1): ETGVTQSPTHLIKTRGQQVTLRCSSQSGHNTVSWYQQALGQGPQFIFQYYREEENGRGNFPPRFSGLQFPNYSSELNVNALELDDSALYLCASSRTRDTEAFFGQGTRLTVV.

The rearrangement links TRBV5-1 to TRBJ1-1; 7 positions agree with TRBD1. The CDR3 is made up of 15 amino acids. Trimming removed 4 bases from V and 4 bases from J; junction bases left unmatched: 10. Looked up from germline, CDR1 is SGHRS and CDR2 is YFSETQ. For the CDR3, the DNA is TGCGCCAGCAGCCCCCTGGGGGCAGGGGGCACTGAAGCTTTCTTT. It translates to CASSPLGAGGTEAFF.

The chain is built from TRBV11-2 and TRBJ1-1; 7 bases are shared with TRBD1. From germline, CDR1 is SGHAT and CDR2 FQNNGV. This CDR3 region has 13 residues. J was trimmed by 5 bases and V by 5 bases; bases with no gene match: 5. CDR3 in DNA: TGTGCCAGCAGCCGTACGACAGGGACTGAAGCTTTCTTT. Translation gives CASSRTTGTEAFF.

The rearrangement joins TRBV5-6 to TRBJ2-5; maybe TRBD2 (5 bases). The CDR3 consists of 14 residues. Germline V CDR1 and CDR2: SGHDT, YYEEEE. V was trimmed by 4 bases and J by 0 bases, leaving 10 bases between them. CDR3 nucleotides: TGTGCCAGCAGCCCCGACTACAACCAAGAGACCCAGTACTTC. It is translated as CASSPDYNQETQYF.

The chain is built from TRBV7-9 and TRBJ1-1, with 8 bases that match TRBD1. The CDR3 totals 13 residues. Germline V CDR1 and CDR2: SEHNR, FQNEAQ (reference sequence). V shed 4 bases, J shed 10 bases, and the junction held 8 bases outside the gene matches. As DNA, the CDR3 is TGTGCCAGCAGCTCGACAGGGGAGATAGGAGCTTTCTTT. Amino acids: CASSSTGEIGAFF.

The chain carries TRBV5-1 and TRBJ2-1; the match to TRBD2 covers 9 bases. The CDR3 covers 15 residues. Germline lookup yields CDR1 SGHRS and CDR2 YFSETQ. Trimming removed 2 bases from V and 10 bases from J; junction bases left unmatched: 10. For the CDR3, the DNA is TGCGCCAGCAGCTTCGCGGGAGGGCCTTTTTCCGAGCAGTTCTTC. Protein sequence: CASSFAGGPFSEQFF.